Given below is one T cell receptor (beta chain) in context. Its antigen is unidentified. This sample was included in a study of PD-1 blockade in classical Hodgkin lymphoma. Points from the study as a whole: The authors excluded patients who started nivolumab under 1 year after ASCT. Those achieving complete response showed baseline diversity like newly diagnosed patients.

The method was immunoSEQ multiplex PCR; TCRdb's version includes in-frame clones alone and lacks a portion of them. Of around 19,000 clones listed, about 73% were seen once; the top ten hold around 22%. Every patient had relapsed following autologous stem cell transplantation, and cohorts differed in brentuximab vedotin exposure. The CDR3 sequence is 14 residues long. Germline V gene sequence: CDR1 MNHNS, CDR2 SASEGT. V lost 6 bases to trimming and J lost 4 bases; unmatched junction nucleotides: 8. The specimen comprised peripheral blood mononuclear cells (PBMCs), sampled before the second cycle of nivolumab. The chain links TRBV6-1 to TRBJ2-7; TRBD1 matches 8 bases. This TCR derives from a human donor with classical Hodgkin lymphoma. CDR3 loop: CASRPRTGLYEQYF. The CDR3, as DNA: TGTGCCAGCAGGCCCAGGACAGGGCTATACGAGCAGTACTTC.